This T cell receptor (beta chain) derives from a study of T-cell reconstitution after alpha-beta-depleted transplantation in children. The study, taken as a whole, reports: T-cell numbers and diversity, one year after transplant, stemmed largely from T cells that were newly produced. Surviving recipient cells, namely T cells and thymic progenitors, were the source of high day-60 TCRbeta diversity in some patients.

This sample's TCRbeta library carried unique molecular identifier barcodes. TCRdb recomputed calls from the PCR reads with MiXCR, one row per CDR3 protein. This sample has 530,000 or so distinct CDR3 sequences, with roughly 30% found just once. Of note for this clonotype: Its antigen is currently unknown.

The CDR3 has 14 amino acids. Germline V gene data show CDR1 as DFQATT and CDR2 as SNEGSKA (reference sequence). The V gene lost 6 bases and the J gene lost 5 bases, with 20 bases spanning the gap. The specimen was PBMCs, collected before TCRalphabeta/CD19-depleted stem cell transplant. The V call is TRBV20-1, the J call TRBJ2-7, with D maybe TRBD1 (5 bases). This TCR was recovered from a boy in the first two years of life with Wiskott-Aldrich syndrome, due to receive a stem cell transplant. CDR3 sequence: CSAWLAGLRNEQYF. The CDR3 DNA is TGCAGTGCCTGGCTGGCAGGGCTTCGGAACGAGCAGTACTTC.